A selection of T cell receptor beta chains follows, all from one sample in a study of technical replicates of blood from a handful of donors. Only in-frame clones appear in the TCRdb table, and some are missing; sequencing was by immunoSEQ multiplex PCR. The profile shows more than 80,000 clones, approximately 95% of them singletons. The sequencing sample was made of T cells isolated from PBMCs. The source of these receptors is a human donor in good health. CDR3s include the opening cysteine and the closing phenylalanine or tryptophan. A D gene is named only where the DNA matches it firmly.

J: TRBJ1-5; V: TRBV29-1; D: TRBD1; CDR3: CSATGDSNQPQHF; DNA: TGCAGCGCGACAGGGGATAGCAATCAGCCCCAGCATTTT
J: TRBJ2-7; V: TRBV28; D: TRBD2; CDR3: CASSLESRGGNKQYF; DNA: TGTGCCAGCAGTTTAGAGTCCCGGGGGGGAAACAAGCAGTACTTC
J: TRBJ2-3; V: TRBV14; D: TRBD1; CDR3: CASSLRQGPRSTDTQYF; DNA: TGTGCCAGCAGCCTCCGACAGGGACCCCGCTCCACAGATACGCAGTATTTT
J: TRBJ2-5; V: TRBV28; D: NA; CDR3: CASSSPTVRETQYF; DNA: TGTGCCAGCAGTTCCCCGACAGTCCGAGAGACCCAGTACTTC
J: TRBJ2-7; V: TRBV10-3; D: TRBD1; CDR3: CATRDRGPYEQYF; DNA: TGTGCCACGCGGGACAGGGGTCCCTACGAGCAGTACTTC
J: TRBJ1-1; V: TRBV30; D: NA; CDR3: CAWSLAENTEAFF; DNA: TGTGCCTGGAGTTTAGCAGAGAACACTGAAGCTTTCTTT
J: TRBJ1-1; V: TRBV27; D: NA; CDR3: CASSLSGGLEAFF; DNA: TGTGCCAGCAGTTTAAGTGGGGGACTTGAAGCTTTCTTT
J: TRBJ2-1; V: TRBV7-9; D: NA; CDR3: CASSLAGVGNEQFF; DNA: TGTGCCAGCAGCTTAGCGGGAGTAGGAAATGAGCAGTTCTTC
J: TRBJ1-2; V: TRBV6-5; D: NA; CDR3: CASKQGSLGYTF; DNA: TGTGCCAGCAAGCAGGGATCCCTGGGCTACACCTTC
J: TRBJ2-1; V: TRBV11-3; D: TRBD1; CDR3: CASSEGGGSYNEQFF; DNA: TGTGCCAGCAGCGAAGGGGGCGGGTCCTACAATGAGCAGTTCTTC